A selection of T cell receptor beta chains follows, all from one sample in a study of blood T cell repertoires in COVID-19. The table came from immunoSEQ multiplex PCR; TCRdb's copy has only in-frame clones and leaves some out. The table shows about 68,000 clones, with 84% occurring only once. Material for sequencing was peripheral blood. These receptors were taken from a man between 45 and 60 years old with active COVID-19. CDR3s include the opening cysteine and the closing phenylalanine or tryptophan. D genes are given only for firm matches. The size entry is marked missing in some rows and otherwise reads once, few, many or a size class.

v_gene	d_gene	j_gene	abundance	CDR3nt	CDR3aa
TRBV7-8	TRBD2	TRBJ2-7	few	TGTGCCAGCAGCTTAGCAACCGGGACTAGCGGGGGGACCTACGAGCAGTACTTC	CASSLATGTSGGTYEQYF
TRBV7-9	TRBD1	TRBJ2-7	.	TGTGCCAGCAGCTACCCAGCCGGGACAGCCTCCTACGAGCAGTACTTC	CASSYPAGTASYEQYF
TRBV9	.	TRBJ2-1	few	TGTGCCAGCAGCGTAATTGGAGGGGTTGATGAGCAGTTCTTC	CASSVIGGVDEQFF
TRBV27	.	TRBJ2-7	once	TGTGCCAGCAATCTCGAGGGGGGGGGTGGCGAGCAGTACTTC	CASNLEGGGGEQYF
TRBV5-1	.	TRBJ2-3	.	TGCGCCAGCAGCTTGAGTGCGCGTACTAGCACAGATACGCAGTATTTT	CASSLSARTSTDTQYF
TRBV6-5	.	TRBJ2-5	.	TGTGCCAGCAGCGGCAGGGAAGAGACCCAGTACTTC	CASSGREETQYF
TRBV6-5	.	TRBJ2-4	.	TGTGCCAGCAGTTACGGCGGGGATCAGTACTTC	CASSYGGDQYF
TRBV19	TRBD1	TRBJ1-5	.	TGTGCCAGTAGTAGCGCCGGGACAGGTCATCAGCCCCAGCATTTT	CASSSAGTGHQPQHF
TRBV18	TRBD1	TRBJ2-1	few	TGTGCCAGCTCAGACCCCGGGACAGGGGCGATAAATGAGCAGTTCTTC	CASSDPGTGAINEQFF
TRBV11-2	.	TRBJ1-3	.	TGTGCCAGCAGCGACCGGGGGACGTGGTTGGCTGGAAACACCATATATTTT	CASSDRGTWLAGNTIYF
TRBV2	TRBD2	TRBJ2-7	.	TGTGCCAGCAGTGTCGAAGCGGGAGGCGGCGAGCAGTACTTC	CASSVEAGGGEQYF
TRBV7-9	.	TRBJ2-7	.	TGTGCCAGCAGCTTAGGTGGCGGGCTGGGAGAGCAGTACTTC	CASSLGGGLGEQYF
TRBV9	.	TRBJ1-1	.	TGTGCCAGCAGCGCTACAGTGAACACTGAAGCTTTCTTT	CASSATVNTEAFF
TRBV5-6	TRBD1	TRBJ2-7	.	TGTGCCAGCAGTCAGCTTCCGGACAGGAGCTCCTACGAGCAGTACTTC	CASSQLPDRSSYEQYF
TRBV14	.	TRBJ1-1	.	TGTGCCAGCAGCCATCTCCGGGACATTGTAACTGAAGCTTTCTTT	CASSHLRDIVTEAFF
TRBV10-1	.	TRBJ2-7	.	TGCGCCAGCAGTGAGTCGGGCTTAGGGGCTCGCTACGAGCAGTACTTC	CASSESGLGARYEQYF
TRBV2	.	TRBJ2-1	.	TGTGCCAGCATTTTAGAGGGTGAGCAGTTCTTC	CASILEGEQFF
TRBV6-2/TRBV6-3	.	TRBJ2-1	.	TGTGCCAGCAGTTACCGAGTGAGCTCCTACAATGAGCAGTTCTTC	CASSYRVSSYNEQFF
TRBV6-5	TRBD1	TRBJ2-7	.	TGTGCCAGCAGTTACGAGACAGGGGCCTACGAGCAGTACTTC	CASSYETGAYEQYF
TRBV7-9	.	TRBJ1-4	.	TGTGCCAGCAGCCCGGACAGAAACAATGAAAAACTGTTTTTT	CASSPDRNNEKLFF
TRBV10-3	TRBD2	TRBJ2-1	.	TGTGCCATCAGTGACAAAGCGGGAGCAGATGAGCAGTTCTTC	CAISDKAGADEQFF
TRBV27	.	TRBJ1-1	.	TGTGCCAGCAGTTTATACCTAGGGAGCACTGAAGCTTTCTTT	CASSLYLGSTEAFF
TRBV7-9	TRBD1	TRBJ2-1	.	TGTGCCAGCAGCTTACGACAGGGGGCTTTGGGTGAGCAGTTCTTC	CASSLRQGALGEQFF
TRBV11-3	TRBD1	TRBJ2-1	.	TGTGCCAGCAGCCCTACCGCATCCGGGACAGGGAACTACAATGAGCAGTTCTTC	CASSPTASGTGNYNEQFF
TRBV27	TRBD1	TRBJ2-7	.	TGTGCCAGCAGTTTCCGAAACGGACAGGGCCTGATCTACGAGCAGTACTTC	CASSFRNGQGLIYEQYF
TRBV4-2	TRBD2	TRBJ2-7	once	TGTGCCAGCAGCCAAGATCCCCGGACTAGCGGGAGTCAGTACGAGCAGTACTTC	CASSQDPRTSGSQYEQYF
TRBV30	.	TRBJ2-5	.	TGTGCCTGGAGTGGGAGGGGAGAGACCCAGTACTTC	CAWSGRGETQYF
TRBV5-5	.	TRBJ2-3	.	TGTGCCAGCAGCTTGGCCCCCAACACAGATACGCAGTATTTT	CASSLAPNTDTQYF
TRBV2	.	TRBJ2-3	.	TGTGCCAGCAGGCCGAGTACAGATACGCAGTATTTT	CASRPSTDTQYF
TRBV29-1	TRBD1	TRBJ1-1	.	TGCAGCGTTGGTAGAAACAGGGGGAACACTGAAGCTTTCTTT	CSVGRNRGNTEAFF
TRBV27	.	TRBJ1-2	.	TGTGCCAGCACCAGATCGCAGGGAGGATATGGCTACACCTTC	CASTRSQGGYGYTF
TRBV15	TRBD1	TRBJ1-6	.	TGTGCCACCAGCAGAGAACAGGGGAGTCCACCCCTCCACTTT	CATSREQGSPPLHF
TRBV5-1	.	TRBJ1-2	.	TGCGCCAGCAGCCCCGGGGGATATGGCTACACCTTC	CASSPGGYGYTF
TRBV6-5	TRBD2	TRBJ2-5	.	TGTGCCACCGGGGGACTAGCGGAAGAGACCCAGTACTTC	CATGGLAEETQYF
TRBV18	TRBD2	TRBJ2-5	.	TGTGCCAGCACTCCGGGACTAGCGGGAGGGCGGCGAGAGACCCAGTACTTC	CASTPGLAGGRRETQYF
TRBV2	TRBD1	TRBJ1-6	.	TGTGCCAGCAGCGACAGGGAAATCTCCTATAATTCACCCCTCCACTTT	CASSDREISYNSPLHF
TRBV24-1	TRBD2	TRBJ2-1	once	TGTGCCACCATCGCGGGAACTAGCGTTAATGAGCAGTTCTTC	CATIAGTSVNEQFF
TRBV5-1	.	TRBJ2-7	.	TGCGCCAGCAGCGCCGAGACATACTCCTACGAGCAGTACTTC	CASSAETYSYEQYF
TRBV2	.	TRBJ1-1	.	TGTGCCAGCAGTATAAACGGGAACACTGAAGCTTTCTTT	CASSINGNTEAFF
TRBV11-2	.	TRBJ1-2	few	TGTGCCAGCCATGACCAGGGAACTAACTATGGCTACACCTTC	CASHDQGTNYGYTF
TRBV10-3	TRBD2	TRBJ2-2	.	TGTGCCGTAGGGACTAGCGGGACCCGAACCGGGGAGCTGTTTTTT	CAVGTSGTRTGELFF
TRBV5-4	TRBD2	TRBJ2-7	.	TGTGCCAGCAGCTTGGGGGGAGCGGGAGATCTGGGGGAGCAGTACTTC	CASSLGGAGDLGEQYF
TRBV9	.	TRBJ2-1	.	TGTGCCAGCAGCGTAGGGGGTAGCGCGCACTCCTACAATGAGCAGTTCTTC	CASSVGGSAHSYNEQFF
TRBV7-2	.	TRBJ2-3	.	TGTGCCAGCAGCTCACAGCGGGATACGCAGTATTTT	CASSSQRDTQYF
TRBV2	.	TRBJ1-2	few	TGTGCCAGCATTGCCTCCAGAGACAGGAGTCGGTACTATGGCTACACCTTC	CASIASRDRSRYYGYTF
TRBV2	.	TRBJ2-1	.	TGTGCCAGCAGTTTGGGCAGGGGTAATGAGCAGTTCTTC	CASSLGRGNEQFF
TRBV14	TRBD2	TRBJ2-1	.	TGTGCCAGCAGCCAAGGGCGACTAGCGGGGGTGGGTGAGCAGTTCTTC	CASSQGRLAGVGEQFF
TRBV5-1	.	TRBJ1-6	.	TGCGCCAGCAGCTTGGAAGTGGCAGGGATGGGCTCACCCCTCCACTTT	CASSLEVAGMGSPLHF